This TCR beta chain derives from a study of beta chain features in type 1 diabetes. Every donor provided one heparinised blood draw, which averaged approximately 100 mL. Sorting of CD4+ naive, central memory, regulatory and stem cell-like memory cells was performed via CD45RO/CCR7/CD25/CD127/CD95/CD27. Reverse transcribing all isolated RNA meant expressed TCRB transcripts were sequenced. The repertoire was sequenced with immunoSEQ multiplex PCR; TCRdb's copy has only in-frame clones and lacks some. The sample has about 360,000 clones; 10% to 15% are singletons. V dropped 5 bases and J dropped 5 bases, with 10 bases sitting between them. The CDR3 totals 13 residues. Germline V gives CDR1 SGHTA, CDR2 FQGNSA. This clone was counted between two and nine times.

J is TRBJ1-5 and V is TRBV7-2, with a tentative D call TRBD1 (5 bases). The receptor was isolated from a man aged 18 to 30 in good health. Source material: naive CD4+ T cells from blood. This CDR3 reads CASSQRGDQPQHF. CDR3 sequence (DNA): TGTGCCAGCAGCCAGCGGGGCGATCAGCCCCAGCATTTT.